This TCR beta chain is drawn from a study of PD-1 blockade in classical Hodgkin lymphoma. Sequencing was performed with immunoSEQ multiplex PCR; in TCRdb, only in-frame clones are kept and a portion is missing. The table has approximately 65,000 clones, 88% seen once. There was relapse after autologous stem cell transplantation in every patient, and there was variation in brentuximab vedotin exposure. About this clone: Its specificity is not known.

General study results and limits: Initiation of nivolumab under 1 year after ASCT led to exclusion of patients. Whoever responded completely had baseline diversity much like that seen in newly diagnosed patients.

The CDR3 runs to 13 residues. Trimming pared 3 bases from V and 2 bases from J, leaving 8 bases between. Germline V gene lookup returns CDR1 SGHVT and CDR2 SQSDAQ. The rearrangement links TRBV7-4 to TRBJ2-7, with unresolved D. Here the sequenced sample was peripheral blood mononuclear cells (PBMCs), taken at baseline. The source is a human donor with classical Hodgkin lymphoma. Here the CDR3 reads CASSFSPAYEQYF. The CDR3 DNA follows: TGTGCCAGCAGCTTTAGTCCAGCCTACGAGCAGTACTTC.